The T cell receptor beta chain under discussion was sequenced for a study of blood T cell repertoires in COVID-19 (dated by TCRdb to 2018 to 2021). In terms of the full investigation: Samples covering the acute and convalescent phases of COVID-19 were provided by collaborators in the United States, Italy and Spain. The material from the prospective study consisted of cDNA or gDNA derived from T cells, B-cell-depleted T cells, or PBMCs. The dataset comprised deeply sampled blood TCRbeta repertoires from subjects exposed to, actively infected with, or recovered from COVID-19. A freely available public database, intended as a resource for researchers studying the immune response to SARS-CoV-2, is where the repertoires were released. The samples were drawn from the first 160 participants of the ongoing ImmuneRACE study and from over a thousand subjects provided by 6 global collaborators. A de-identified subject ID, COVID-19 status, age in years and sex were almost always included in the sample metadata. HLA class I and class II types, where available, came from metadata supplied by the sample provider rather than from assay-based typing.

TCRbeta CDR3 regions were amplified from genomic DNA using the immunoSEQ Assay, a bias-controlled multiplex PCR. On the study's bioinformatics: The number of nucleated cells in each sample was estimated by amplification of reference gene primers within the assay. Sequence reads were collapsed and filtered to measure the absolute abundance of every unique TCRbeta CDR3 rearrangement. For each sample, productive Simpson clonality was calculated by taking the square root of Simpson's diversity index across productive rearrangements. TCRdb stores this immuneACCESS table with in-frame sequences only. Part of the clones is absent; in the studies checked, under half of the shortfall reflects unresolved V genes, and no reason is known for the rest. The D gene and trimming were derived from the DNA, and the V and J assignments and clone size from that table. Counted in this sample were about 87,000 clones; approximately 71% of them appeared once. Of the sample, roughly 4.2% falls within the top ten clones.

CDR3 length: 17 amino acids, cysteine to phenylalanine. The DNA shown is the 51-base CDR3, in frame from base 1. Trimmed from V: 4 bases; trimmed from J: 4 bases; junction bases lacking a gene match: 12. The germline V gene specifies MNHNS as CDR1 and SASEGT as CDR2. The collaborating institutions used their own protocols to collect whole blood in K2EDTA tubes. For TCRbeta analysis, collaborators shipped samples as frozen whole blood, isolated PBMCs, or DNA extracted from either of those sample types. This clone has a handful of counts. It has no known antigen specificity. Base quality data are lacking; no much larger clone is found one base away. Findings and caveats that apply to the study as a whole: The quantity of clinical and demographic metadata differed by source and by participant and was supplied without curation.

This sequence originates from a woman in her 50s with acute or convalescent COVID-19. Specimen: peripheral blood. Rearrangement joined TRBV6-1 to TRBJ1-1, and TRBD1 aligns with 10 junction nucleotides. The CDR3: CASSGQNSGQGTTEAFF. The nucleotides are TGTGCCAGCAGTGGGCAGAACTCGGGACAGGGGACCACTGAAGCTTTCTTT.